This T cell receptor beta chain was identified in a study of T-cell reconstitution after alpha-beta-depleted transplantation in children. Study-wide findings and caveats: The study traced high day-60 TCRbeta diversity in some patients to surviving recipient T cells and thymic progenitors. One year after transplant, T-cell counts and diversity came mostly from newly produced T cells. At around two months after transplant, the alpha-beta T cells were reportedly derived from several hundred expanded clones that came from non-depleted graft cells.

During its preparation, the TCRbeta library received unique molecular identifiers. Each CDR3 protein is one row after TCRdb ran MiXCR on the PCR reads. This table holds about 310,000 distinct CDR3 sequences, more than 20% found once. This clonotype came up a few times. Its antigen is still unknown. The CDR3 covers 13 residues. Trimming left V 10 bases short and J 4 bases short, with 14 bases between. Sequenced here: PBMCs, mostly from graft donor cells, sampled 180 days after TCRalphabeta/CD19-depleted stem cell transplant. This chain links TRBV12-3 or TRBV12-4 with TRBJ1-3, with a weak D call TRBD1 (6 bases). This TCR was recovered from a male patient aged 10 to 17 who had a stem cell transplant for acute lymphoblastic leukemia, so the T cells may come from the graft donor. The DNA of the CDR3 is TGTGCCACAAAGGGGGGCGCGGGAAACACCATATATTTT. The encoded protein is CATKGGAGNTIYF.